This T cell receptor beta chain was identified during a study of blood T cells in healthy people across ages. Background on the study: Template switching recovered approximately one barcoded beta molecule for every two T cells. Findings and caveats of the study: Across the age range, TCR beta diversity per million T cells fell in a roughly linear way.

There are 14 residues in the CDR3. Germline-derived CDR1 and CDR2 are SSHAT and FNYEAQ (reference sequence). Isolation recovered at least 6 million PBMCs from every sample. About this clonotype: No antigen is known for it. Sequence at one end of the junction differs from germline and may be a read error.

The use of a sample-barcoded 5' primer and a J-beta primer mix characterized a second PCR of roughly 6 to 11 cycles. TCRdb recomputed calls from the 5' RACE reads with MiXCR, one row per CDR3 protein. Of under 2,000,000 distinct CDR3 sequences in the sample, roughly 50% were seen once. The TCR originated in a woman between 35 and 50 years old in good health. The chain couples TRBV7-7 to TRBJ2-7; 7 bases agree with TRBD1. What was sequenced was blood. CDR3 in DNA: TGTGCTAGCAGCCCTCGACAGGGAAATTACGAGCAGTACTTC. The encoded protein is CASSPRQGNYEQYF.